What follows are 5 T cell receptor beta chains derived from one specimen sequenced in a study of blood T cell repertoires in COVID-19. Sequencing was performed with immunoSEQ multiplex PCR; in TCRdb, only in-frame clones are kept and a portion is missing. The table has 390,000 or so clones, approximately 90% seen once. The sequenced sample was peripheral blood. The source of these receptors is a woman aged 25 to 39 with active or convalescent COVID-19.

The chain joins TRBV18 to TRBJ1-2; 9 nucleotides agree with TRBD1. The CDR3 spans 18 residues. CDR1 is KGHSH and CDR2 is LQKENI in the germline V gene. With V trimmed by 0 bases and J by 7 bases, 15 bases remained unmatched. The CDR3 here is CASSPPSGTGMIDPGYTF. The CDR3 coding sequence is TGTGCCAGCTCACCACCTTCCGGGACAGGGATGATCGATCCTGGCTACACCTTC. Full variable domain (outside the CDR3, taken from reference TRBV18 and TRBJ1-2): NAGVMQNPRHLVRRRGQEARLRCSPMKGHSHVYWYRQLPEEGLKFMVYLQKENIIDESGMPKERFSAEFPKEGPSILRIQQVVRGDSAAYFCASSPPSGTGMIDPGYTFGSGTRLTVV.

The chain links TRBV19 to TRBJ1-2, with 8 bases aligning to TRBD1. Germline loops: CDR1 LNHDA, CDR2 SQIVND (reference sequence). V was pared by 5 bases and J by 3 bases, with 5 bases of the junction left unmatched. There are 14 residues in the CDR3. CDR3 DNA sequence: TGTGCCAGTAGTGGTCCGGGACAGGACTATGGCTACACCTTC. As protein: CASSGPGQDYGYTF.

The CDR3 loop is CSARAPETQYF. The CDR3 DNA reads TGCAGTGCTAGGGCCCCAGAGACCCAGTACTTC. The genes are TRBV20-1 and TRBJ2-5, with D uncertain. The CDR3 is 11 amino acids. V lost 3 bases and J 4 bases, leaving 6 bases between the germline ends. The germline V gene has CDR1 DFQATT and CDR2 SNEGSKA (reference sequence).

This sequence joins TRBV19 and TRBJ2-7, with TRBD1 as a possible D gene (6 bases). This CDR3 is built from 17 residues. Trimming shortened V by 2 bases and J by 3 bases, and 20 bases separated the two germline ends. CDR1 is LNHDA and CDR2 is SQIVND in the germline V gene (reference sequence). This CDR3 reads CASSIKGARDTFYEQYF. CDR3 sequence (DNA): TGTGCCAGTAGTATAAAGGGAGCCCGGGACACCTTCTACGAGCAGTACTTC.

The chain combines TRBV5-1 with TRBJ2-6; D perhaps matches TRBD1 (6 bases). The V end was cut by 0 bases, the J end by 4 bases, with 11 bases between. The germline CDR1 and CDR2 sequences are SGHRS and YFSETQ. The CDR3 runs 16 residues. The DNA of the CDR3 is TGCGCCAGCAGCTTGGGACAGGCCAGGGGGGCCAACGTCCTGACTTTC. Protein sequence: CASSLGQARGANVLTF. Full variable domain (remainder filled in from reference TRBV5-1 and TRBJ2-6): KAGVTQTPRYLIKTRGQQVTLSCSPISGHRSVSWYQQTPGQGLQFLFEYFSETQRNKGNFPGRFSGRQFSNSRSEMNVSTLELGDSALYLCASSLGQARGANVLTFGAGSRLTVL.